This T cell receptor beta chain was observed in a study of monozygotic twins with inflammatory bowel disease. CDR1 and CDR2 from the germline V gene are LGHNA and YSLEER. CDR3 length: 15 residues. Eight reactions per sample, run separately, yielded cDNA. TCRdb reprocessed the 5' RACE reads and keeps a single row for each CDR3 protein, giving no DNA. This table holds some 300,000 distinct CDR3 sequences. This TCR was recovered from a human donor with ulcerative colitis or Crohn's disease, or a healthy co-twin of an affected twin (not recorded which). V is TRBV4-3 and J is TRBJ2-3; TCRdb returns TRBD2, unconfirmable since there is no DNA. The sequenced material came from blood. The CDR3 reads CASSQDRGLRDTQYF.